This is a list of T cell receptor beta chains from one sample in a study of T cell responses to AZD1222 COVID-19 vaccine. Libraries were prepared by immunoSEQ multiplex PCR; TCRdb keeps only in-frame clonotypes and omits some of them. This table has around 170,000 clones, about nine tenths appearing once. The sequences come from peripheral blood, collected on day 0 of AZD1222 vaccination. These receptors were obtained from an adult in good health. The CDR3 runs from the conserved cysteine through the conserved F or W. Fields, in order: J gene, V gene, D gene, clone size, CDR3 DNA, CDR3 protein. The D gene is left open where the match is weak. Only part of the rows carry a size: once, few, many, or a class if the clone is expanded.

TRBJ2-6 | TRBV6-2/TRBV6-3 | TRBD1 | few | TGTGCCAGCAGTTTGACAGGGGGCTCTGGGGCCAACGTCCTGACTTTC | CASSLTGGSGANVLTF
TRBJ2-7 | TRBV5-1 | TRBD2 | NA | TGCGCCAGCAGCCCCGGGACTAGCGGGGCCGTGCAGTACTTC | CASSPGTSGAVQYF
TRBJ1-2 | TRBV9 | NA | NA | TGTGCCAGCAGCGTAGAGGGGGGAGCGAACTATGGCTACACCTTC | CASSVEGGANYGYTF
TRBJ1-5 | TRBV7-2 | NA | NA | TGTGCCAGCAGCTCTGGGGGACCTGGGTATAGCAATCAGCCCCAGCATTTT | CASSSGGPGYSNQPQHF
TRBJ1-1 | TRBV28 | NA | NA | TGTGCCAGCCTAGAAGGCACGGCGATGAACACTGAAGCTTTCTTT | CASLEGTAMNTEAFF
TRBJ2-5 | TRBV2 | TRBD2 | NA | TGTGCCTCCGGGGGGGGTTTGGGTCAAGAGACCCAGTACTTC | CASGGGLGQETQYF
TRBJ1-4 | TRBV30 | NA | NA | TGTGCCTGGAGTGTCTCACGAACCCCGGGGTCAACTAATGAAAAACTGTTTTTT | CAWSVSRTPGSTNEKLFF
TRBJ1-6 | TRBV19 | NA | NA | TGTGCCAGTAGTATATTCGGCAGGGGAGATTCACCCCTCCACTTT | CASSIFGRGDSPLHF
TRBJ2-2 | TRBV18 | NA | NA | TGTGCCAGCTCACCTGTGGTAATGAACACCGGGGAGCTGTTTTTT | CASSPVVMNTGELFF
TRBJ1-6 | TRBV2 | NA | NA | TGTGCCAGCAGTGTGACCAATTCACCCCTCCACTTT | CASSVTNSPLHF
TRBJ1-5 | TRBV6-1 | NA | few | TGTGCCAGCAGTGAAGAGGACGGGGGTAGGAAGCCCCAGCATTTT | CASSEEDGGRKPQHF
TRBJ2-7 | TRBV11-3 | TRBD1 | once | TGTGCCAGCAGCTTATTCCGGACAGGCGGAGGAGAGGAGCAGTACTTC | CASSLFRTGGGEEQYF
TRBJ1-5 | TRBV6-5 | NA | NA | TGTGCCAGCATGGGCAATCAGCCCCAGCATTTT | CASMGNQPQHF
TRBJ2-7 | TRBV6-4 | NA | few | TGTGCCAGCAGTGACACAGAGTTGGGGGAGCAGTACTTC | CASSDTELGEQYF
TRBJ2-2 | TRBV10-2 | NA | NA | TGCGCCAGCAGAGAGGTCCCGAACACCGGGGAGCTGTTTTTT | CASREVPNTGELFF
TRBJ1-2 | TRBV21-1 | NA | once | TGTGCCAGCAGCGGACGGTGGCAGGAAGTTCAAATCCGGAGCTATGGCTACACCTTC | CASSGRWQEVQIRSYGYTF
TRBJ2-5 | TRBV2 | TRBD1 | NA | TGTGCCAGCAGTCTGGACAGGGGGCAAGAGACCCAGTACTTC | CASSLDRGQETQYF
TRBJ1-6 | TRBV28 | NA | NA | TGTGCCAGCAGTGCCGGGGAGAATTCACCCCTCCACTTT | CASSAGENSPLHF
TRBJ1-6 | TRBV7-2 | NA | NA | TGTGCCAGCAGCTTAAAAAAGGACATGAGCTCCTATAATTCACCCCTCCACTTT | CASSLKKDMSSYNSPLHF
TRBJ2-3 | TRBV5-1 | TRBD2 | NA | TGCGCCAGCAGCTCGCCCCCGGGACTAGCGGGGTTAGGGGTCTCCACAGATACGCAGTATTTT | CASSSPPGLAGLGVSTDTQYF
TRBJ1-1 | TRBV6-5 | NA | NA | TGTGCCAGCAGTTACCGTCGGACAGCGAACACTGAAGCTTTCTTT | CASSYRRTANTEAFF
TRBJ2-1 | TRBV5-1 | NA | once | TGCGCCAGCAGCTTGCGTTCGGATAGCCACAATGAGCAGTTCTTC | CASSLRSDSHNEQFF
TRBJ1-1 | TRBV18 | NA | NA | TGTGCCAGCTCTCCGTCAGGGAACGCGGCTTTCTTT | CASSPSGNAAFF
TRBJ1-2 | TRBV4-1 | TRBD1 | NA | TGCGCCAGCAGCCAAAGGGGGACCGGGACAGAGGACTATGGCTACACCTTC | CASSQRGTGTEDYGYTF
TRBJ2-5 | TRBV27 | NA | NA | TGTGCCAGCAGTTCACTTAATGGAGAGACCCAGTACTTC | CASSSLNGETQYF
TRBJ1-1 | TRBV4-2 | NA | NA | TGTGCCAGCAGCCGGGACCTGGGAAACACTGAAGCTTTCTTT | CASSRDLGNTEAFF
TRBJ2-7 | TRBV19 | NA | NA | TGTGCCAGTAGTCCCGGGACTTCCTACGAGCAGTACTTC | CASSPGTSYEQYF
TRBJ1-4 | TRBV4-2 | NA | NA | TGTGCCAGCAGCCAAGATGGAACACTTCCCGAAAAACTGTTTTTT | CASSQDGTLPEKLFF
TRBJ2-5 | TRBV18 | NA | NA | TGTGCCAGCTCACCTCGTGAGGGTCGGGAGACCCAGTACTTC | CASSPREGRETQYF
TRBJ2-1 | TRBV6-6 | NA | NA | TGTGCCAGCAGTTACGAGCGGTATGAGCAGTTCTTC | CASSYERYEQFF
TRBJ2-3 | TRBV9 | NA | NA | TGTGCCAGCAGGTTAACCACAGATACGCAGTATTTT | CASRLTTDTQYF
TRBJ1-4 | TRBV18 | NA | few | TGTGCCAGCTCACCAGGGTCTAATGAAAAACTGTTTTTT | CASSPGSNEKLFF
TRBJ2-6 | TRBV7-9 | TRBD2 | NA | TGTGCCAGCAGCTTAGGACTAGCGGTCGTTTCTGGGGCCAACGTCCTGACTTTC | CASSLGLAVVSGANVLTF
TRBJ2-1 | TRBV12-3/TRBV12-4 | TRBD1 | NA | TGTGCCAGCAACCTAGGACAGGGCAATGAGCAGTTCTTC | CASNLGQGNEQFF
TRBJ2-1 | TRBV6-2/TRBV6-3 | NA | NA | TGTGCCAGCAGTTACCCCCCCTTTCGGCTAGCGATCTACAATGAGCAGTTCTTC | CASSYPPFRLAIYNEQFF
TRBJ1-4 | TRBV18 | NA | NA | TGTGCCAGCTCACTTTCGGTAGTCGAAAGTGAAAAACTGTTTTTT | CASSLSVVESEKLFF
TRBJ1-3 | TRBV4-3 | NA | NA | TGCGCCAGCAGCCAAGGGGGGGCAGGGGAATTGGGAAACACCATATATTTT | CASSQGGAGELGNTIYF
TRBJ1-1 | TRBV30 | NA | NA | TGTGCCTGGAGGGTGTTGGGGGCAACTGAAGCTTTCTTT | CAWRVLGATEAFF
TRBJ1-2 | TRBV27 | TRBD1 | NA | TGTGCCAGCAGTTACCGACAGGGGGGTAACTATGGCTACACCTTC | CASSYRQGGNYGYTF
TRBJ2-3 | TRBV2 | NA | NA | TGTGCCAGCAGTGAAGCGGGAGTCTCTGCCCACACAGATACGCAGTATTTT | CASSEAGVSAHTDTQYF
TRBJ2-1 | TRBV2 | NA | NA | TGTGCCAGCGTCAGGGAAGTAGCCAATGAGCAGTTCTTC | CASVREVANEQFF
TRBJ1-1 | TRBV5-1 | NA | NA | TGCGCCAGCAGCTTAATACAAAACGGGGGGGCTGAAGCTTTCTTT | CASSLIQNGGAEAFF
TRBJ2-7 | TRBV28 | NA | NA | TGTGCCAGCAGTTTATATGGGAGCCCCTACGAGCAGTACTTC | CASSLYGSPYEQYF